The 27 T cell receptor beta chains below all came from one sample that was sequenced in a study of OX40 agonist ivuxolimab in advanced cancers. Only in-frame clones appear in the TCRdb table, and some are missing; sequencing was by immunoSEQ multiplex PCR. The sample has about 44,000 clones, around 85% seen once. This specimen consisted of CD4+ or CD8+ T cells sorted from blood, obtained in a trial of the OX40 agonist ivuxolimab. The receptors shown here come from an adult with an advanced solid tumor such as melanoma, head and neck, liver or kidney cancer.

J is TRBJ2-1 and V is TRBV4-1, with unresolved D. CDR3 length: 14 amino acids. With 1 base removed from V and 10 bases from J, the gap between germline ends came to 14 bases. Germline CDR1 MGHRA, CDR2 YSYEKL. The chain's CDR3 is CASSQVPSRSEQFF. The CDR3 DNA follows: TGCGCCAGCAGCCAAGTACCGTCAAGGTCAGAGCAGTTCTTC.

This clone was detected a few times. The CDR3 loop is CATRTSGSSSYNEQFF. CDR3 nucleotide sequence: TGTGCCACCAGGACTAGCGGGTCGAGCTCCTACAATGAGCAGTTCTTC. This chain joins TRBV28 and TRBJ2-1; 11 bases match TRBD2. CDR1 is MDHEN and CDR2 is SYDVKM in the germline V gene. This CDR3 has 16 residues. V lost 10 bases to trimming and J lost 0 bases; unmatched junction nucleotides: 8. Using reference TRBV28 and TRBJ2-1 for the parts outside the CDR3, the full variable domain is DVKVTQSSRYLVKRTGEKVFLECVQDMDHENMFWYRQDPGLGLRLIYFSYDVKMKEKGDIPEGYSVSREKKERFSLILESASTNQTSMYLCATRTSGSSSYNEQFFGPGTRLTVL.

This chain joins TRBV6-1 and TRBJ1-2; 8 nucleotides line up with TRBD1. This CDR3 region has 14 residues. The ends lost 8 bases at V and 4 bases at J; junction bases unmatched: 9. The germline CDR1 and CDR2 sequences are MNHNS and SASEGT. The CDR3 here is CASGGGTGSYGYTF. DNA of the CDR3: TGTGCCAGCGGCGGGGGGACAGGCTCCTATGGCTACACCTTC.

The chain is built from TRBV28 and TRBJ1-1; the match to TRBD1 covers 7 bases. CDR3 length: 15 amino acids. Germline trimming cut 6 bases from V and 5 bases from J; bases unmatched to any gene: 12. The germline V gene encodes CDR1 MDHEN and CDR2 SYDVKM. The CDR3 coding sequence is TGTGCCAGCAGCACCAGCCTGACAGGGACGACTGAAGCTTTCTTT. It specifies CASSTSLTGTTEAFF.

This chain connects TRBV4-3 to TRBJ1-1, with no clear D. V lost 4 bases to trimming and J lost 1 base, with 7 bases between them. CDR1 and CDR2 from the germline V gene are LGHNA and YSLEER. This CDR3 comprises 13 residues. The CDR3 bases are TGCGCCAGCAGCCTGCAGAAGAACACTGAAGCTTTCTTT. This codes for CASSLQKNTEAFF.

The rearrangement uses TRBV13 and TRBJ1-1; D is unclear. Trimming removed 1 base from V and 0 bases from J, with 3 bases in between. CDR3 size: 13 residues. Per the germline V gene, CDR1 is PRHDT and CDR2 is FYEKMQ (reference sequence). CDR3 residues: CASSLEMNTEAFF. DNA of the CDR3: TGTGCCAGCAGCTTAGAGATGAACACTGAAGCTTTCTTT.

The rearrangement uses TRBV7-9 and TRBJ2-5; 13 bases align to TRBD2. The CDR3 consists of 16 residues. V dropped 4 bases and J dropped 5; count of bases not matched to a gene: 7. Looked up from germline, CDR1 is SEHNR and CDR2 is FQNEAQ (reference sequence). The CDR3 DNA reads as TGTGCCAGCAGCTCAGGACTAGCGGGAGTGTCGGAGACCCAGTACTTC. Translation: CASSSGLAGVSETQYF.

The chain carries TRBV4-1 and TRBJ2-5; unclear D gene. Looked up from germline, CDR1 is MGHRA and CDR2 is YSYEKL. The germline V and J ends were trimmed by 4 bases and 5 bases, with 11 bases remaining between them. The CDR3 totals 13 residues. CDR3 in DNA: TGCGCCAGCAGCCTCATTTCCGGGGAGACCCAGTACTTC. Translating gives CASSLISGETQYF.

The chain's CDR3 is CASSLTGGYSGANVLTF. In nucleotides, the CDR3 is TGTGCCAGCAGCTTAACCGGAGGCTACTCTGGGGCCAACGTCCTGACTTTC. V and J are TRBV7-2 and TRBJ2-6; TRBD2 might be the D (5 bases). The CDR3 spans 17 residues. Trimming pared 2 bases from V and 0 bases from J, leaving 11 bases between. Germline V CDR1 and CDR2: SGHTA, FQGNSA.

This clone showed up just a few times. The CDR3 nucleotides are TGTGCCTGGAGACAGTTTCGCTACGAGCAGTACTTC. Residues: CAWRQFRYEQYF. The gene calls are TRBV30 and TRBJ2-7; D is uncertain. Trimming cost V 3 bases and J 3 bases, with 9 bases left between them. The CDR3 length is 12 residues. Germline assignment: CDR1 GTSNPN and CDR2 SVGIG (reference sequence).

This chain joins TRBV27 and TRBJ1-1, with a tentative D call TRBD1 (5 bases). The CDR3 runs 12 residues. CDR1 and CDR2 from the germline V gene are MNHEY and SMNVEV (reference sequence). V gave up 7 bases and J gave up 4 bases, with 10 bases separating them. The CDR3 protein is CASKQGGTEAFF. Written as DNA, the CDR3 is TGTGCCAGCAAGCAGGGAGGCACTGAAGCTTTCTTT.

V usage is TRBV5-1 and J usage is TRBJ1-2; TRBD1 is a possible D gene (5 bases). This CDR3 is built from 14 residues. Germline CDR1 reads SGHRS; CDR2 reads YFSETQ. V lost 1 base to trimming and J lost 6 bases, with 13 bases between them. Here the CDR3 reads CASSLWGRVDGYTF. In DNA form, the CDR3 reads TGCGCCAGCAGCTTGTGGGGCAGGGTAGATGGCTACACCTTC. Full variable domain (missing parts from reference TRBV5-1 and TRBJ1-2): KAGVTQTPRYLIKTRGQQVTLSCSPISGHRSVSWYQQTPGQGLQFLFEYFSETQRNKGNFPGRFSGRQFSNSRSEMNVSTLELGDSALYLCASSLWGRVDGYTFGSGTRLTVV.

The gene calls are TRBV6-1 and TRBJ1-6; weak D call: TRBD1 (6 bases). Germline V gene sequence: CDR1 MNHNS, CDR2 SASEGT. This CDR3 is 13 amino acids long. Trimming removed 6 bases from V and 6 bases from J, with 9 bases in between. The CDR3, as DNA: TGTGCCAGCAGCACAGGGTTTAATTCACCCCTCCACTTT. Translation gives CASSTGFNSPLHF.

This clone was detected only once. The V gene is TRBV18, the J gene TRBJ2-3, with D uncertain. The V gene lost 5 bases and the J gene lost 2 bases, with 2 bases spanning the gap. Germline CDR1 reads KGHSH; CDR2 reads LQKENI. There are 11 residues in the CDR3. CDR3 in amino acids: CASSTTDTQYF. The CDR3 coding sequence is TGTGCCAGCTCAACCACAGATACGCAGTATTTT. Looking up the rest from reference TRBV18 and TRBJ2-3 gives the full variable domain: NAGVMQNPRHLVRRRGQEARLRCSPMKGHSHVYWYRQLPEEGLKFMVYLQKENIIDESGMPKERFSAEFPKEGPSILRIQQVVRGDSAAYFCASSTTDTQYFGPGTRLTVL.

The chain links TRBV2 to TRBJ1-4; TRBD1 might be the D (5 bases). V dropped 8 bases and J dropped 4 bases, with 8 bases sitting between them. Per the germline V gene, CDR1 is SNHLY and CDR2 is FYNNEI. The CDR3 is 12 amino acids. In DNA, the CDR3 is TGTGCCAGCCAGGGACTTAATGAAAAACTGTTTTTT. As protein: CASQGLNEKLFF.

The rearrangement joins TRBV27 to TRBJ2-3; D ambiguous. Germline V gives CDR1 MNHEY, CDR2 SMNVEV (reference sequence). This CDR3 has 16 residues. With 5 bases removed from V and 2 bases from J, the gap between germline ends came to 17 bases. The CDR3 here is CASSARFSLATDTQYF. The CDR3 region has the DNA TGTGCCAGCAGTGCCCGTTTTAGCTTGGCCACAGATACGCAGTATTTT.

The rearrangement links TRBV6-4 to TRBJ1-2; weak D call: TRBD1 (5 bases). Germline CDR1 is MRHNA and CDR2 is SNTAGT. V was shortened by 6 bases and J by 7 bases, with 24 bases between the two germline ends. This CDR3 comprises 16 residues. The CDR3 DNA sequence: TGTGCCAGCAGCGCCCCCCAGGGAGGGATGGTCGGTGGCTACACCTTC. Translation: CASSAPQGGMVGGYTF.

The chain employs TRBV28 and TRBJ1-2, with D hard to call. Trimming shortened V by 7 bases and J by 4 bases, and 10 bases separated the two germline ends. This CDR3 spans 12 amino acids. The germline gives CDR1 MDHEN, CDR2 SYDVKM. The CDR3 loop reads CASTPYSYGYTF. The DNA of the CDR3 is TGTGCCAGCACCCCCTACAGCTATGGCTACACCTTC.

J is TRBJ2-3 and V is TRBV4-2; D is ambiguous. V shed 0 bases and J shed 6 bases, with 16 bases lying between them. Germline V gene sequence: CDR1 LGHNA, CDR2 YNFKEQ. This CDR3 has 16 residues. The CDR3 region is CASSQEGGTTSDTQYF. The CDR3 bases are TGTGCCAGCAGCCAAGAGGGTGGCACCACGTCGGATACGCAGTATTTT.

The chain links TRBV11-2 to TRBJ2-7; D unclear. With 3 bases removed from V and 3 bases from J, the gap between germline ends came to 15 bases. CDR1 is SGHAT, CDR2 FQNNGV, per germline. The CDR3 totals 15 residues. CDR3 region: CASSFFTSVLYEQYF. In DNA, the CDR3 is TGTGCCAGCAGCTTCTTCACTTCTGTCCTCTACGAGCAGTACTTC.

This chain's CDR3 is CASSEVFGLINSLNTEAFF. In DNA form, the CDR3 reads TGTGCCAGTAGTGAAGTATTCGGGTTAATTAACAGCTTGAACACTGAAGCTTTCTTT. V usage is TRBV19 and J usage is TRBJ1-1; D not resolved. Germline V gives CDR1 LNHDA, CDR2 SQIVND (reference sequence). This CDR3 has 19 amino acids. V was shortened by 5 bases and J by 0 bases, with 25 bases between the two germline ends.

As for this clone: The junction shows a germline mismatch at one end, possibly a read error. V usage is TRBV29-1 and J usage is TRBJ2-2, with TRBD2 matching 7 bases. This CDR3 has 14 amino acids. The germline gives CDR1 SQVTM, CDR2 ANQGSEA. CDR3 nucleotides: TGCAGCGTCCCGTCGTTCGTCCACGGCGGGGGAGCTGTTTTT. Amino acids: CSVPSFVHGGGAVF.

The chain has TRBV7-2 and TRBJ2-1, with TRBD2 matching 9 bases. V was pared by 7 bases and J by 6 bases, with 10 bases of the junction left unmatched. The CDR3 is 15 amino acids. The V gene's germline CDR1 is SGHTA and CDR2 FQGNSA. CDR3 nucleotide sequence: TGTGCCAGCATGATTGGGATAGCGGGGGTCAATGAGCAGTTCTTC. It encodes CASMIGIAGVNEQFF.

This chain joins TRBV5-1 and TRBJ2-3, with D perhaps matching TRBD2 (5 bases). Germline V gene data show CDR1 as SGHRS and CDR2 as YFSETQ. The CDR3 has 12 amino acids. V was clipped by 7 bases and J by 2 bases, with 8 bases between them. This CDR3 reads CASGETTDTQYF. DNA for the CDR3: TGCGCCAGCGGGGAGACCACAGATACGCAGTATTTT.

The V gene is TRBV9, the J gene TRBJ1-3; D is uncertain. The germline CDR1 and CDR2 sequences are SGDLS and YYNGEE. The CDR3 consists of 13 residues. V lost 4 bases to trimming and J lost 6 bases, with 11 bases between them. The CDR3: CASSPHGVNTIYF. CDR3 coding DNA: TGTGCCAGCAGCCCCCACGGGGTAAACACCATATATTTT.

The genes are TRBV5-1 and TRBJ1-3, with TRBD1 matching over 7 bases. In germline, CDR1 is SGHRS, CDR2 YFSETQ. This CDR3 is 18 amino acids long. The trim removed 3 bases at V and 0 bases at J, leaving 12 bases unmatched. Here the CDR3 reads CASSSTPGQANSGNTIYF. The CDR3 DNA reads TGCGCCAGCAGCTCCACCCCCGGACAGGCGAACTCTGGAAACACCATATATTTT.

J is TRBJ2-7 and V is TRBV1; TRBD2 is the table's D call and was not checked against the DNA. TRBV1 is an annotated pseudogene. The CDR3 covers 11 residues. CDR3 region: CTRVPESEQYF. In DNA, the CDR3 is TGCACCAGAGTCCCGGAGAGCGAGCAGTACTTC.